The rows below give T cell receptor beta chains drawn from one sample of a study of blood T cell repertoires in COVID-19. Sequencing used immunoSEQ multiplex PCR; TCRdb keeps in-frame clones, though not all of them. The table lists 120,000 to 150,000 clones, roughly four fifths of them singletons. Sequenced: peripheral blood. The receptors were gathered from an elderly woman with acute or convalescent COVID-19. CDR3s include the opening cysteine and the closing phenylalanine or tryptophan. Each record gives: V gene, clone size, CDR3 protein. Clone size is stated in some rows and not others, as once, few, many or a class when expanded.

v_gene: TRBV15; abundance: NA; CDR3aa: CATSRFRGYGYTF
v_gene: TRBV20-1; abundance: NA; CDR3aa: CSARFGREAFF
v_gene: TRBV12-3/TRBV12-4; abundance: NA; CDR3aa: CASSFFSYNEQFF
v_gene: TRBV7-6; abundance: NA; CDR3aa: CASSLRMHPLNEQFF
v_gene: TRBV2; abundance: NA; CDR3aa: CASSESGGYNSPLHF
v_gene: TRBV5-1; abundance: NA; CDR3aa: CASSPGQGENYGYTF
v_gene: TRBV6-6; abundance: NA; CDR3aa: CASSYSKLQETQYF
v_gene: TRBV27; abundance: NA; CDR3aa: CASSLNSGGIGYTF
v_gene: TRBV5-1; abundance: NA; CDR3aa: CASSLAGRGNTIYF
v_gene: TRBV10-3; abundance: NA; CDR3aa: CAISAASGRARVGTDTQYF
v_gene: TRBV11-2; abundance: NA; CDR3aa: CASSSIRGNYGYTF
v_gene: TRBV6-4; abundance: NA; CDR3aa: CASRGAGQGSAYEQYF
v_gene: TRBV5-1; abundance: NA; CDR3aa: CASGLWTSETTQYF
v_gene: TRBV27; abundance: NA; CDR3aa: CASASIWDRVNYGYTF
v_gene: TRBV12-3/TRBV12-4; abundance: NA; CDR3aa: CASSLEADYGYTF
v_gene: TRBV18; abundance: NA; CDR3aa: CASSPGDRVFSYEQYF
v_gene: TRBV6-6; abundance: NA; CDR3aa: CASSYGRVGQETQYF
v_gene: TRBV5-1; abundance: NA; CDR3aa: CASSPGGMTDTEAFF
v_gene: TRBV16; abundance: NA; CDR3aa: CASSRLTGSSGNTIYF
v_gene: TRBV2; abundance: NA; CDR3aa: CASSQEQSYEQYF
v_gene: TRBV6-5; abundance: NA; CDR3aa: CASTRGPQETQYF
v_gene: TRBV30; abundance: many; CDR3aa: CAWRGLAGVEEQFF
v_gene: TRBV7-8; abundance: NA; CDR3aa: CASSLATGGRETQYF
v_gene: TRBV7-7; abundance: NA; CDR3aa: CASSFQPPGLAGGRDTQYF
v_gene: TRBV11-3; abundance: NA; CDR3aa: CASSPNRGFGGTDTQYF
v_gene: TRBV4-1; abundance: NA; CDR3aa: CASSQEDRLANNYEQYF
v_gene: TRBV30; abundance: NA; CDR3aa: CAWSRDLHISDTQYF
v_gene: TRBV6-5; abundance: NA; CDR3aa: CASASGVRSNQPQHF
v_gene: TRBV7-2; abundance: NA; CDR3aa: CASSLARLAGGQETQYF
v_gene: TRBV28; abundance: medium-sized; CDR3aa: CASSPGGAGNYGYTF
v_gene: TRBV5-4; abundance: NA; CDR3aa: CASSLATGLLSLVDTQYF